The following is a T cell receptor beta chain sequence with its context. The target of this receptor is not known. One base away there is no much larger clone; base qualities are not given. Looking up the germline V gene yields CDR1 KGHDR and CDR2 SFDVKD. From the cysteine up to the phenylalanine, the CDR3 has a length of 11 residues. Only the CDR3 part of the read is kept: 33 bases, read in frame from the first base. A distance of 7 bases separates the germline ends of V and J, which lose 5 bases and 7 bases respectively. The CDR3 regions of human TCRbeta chains were analyzed by immunosequencing. The published analysis was carried out like this. Repertoire TCRs were matched against a reference library of SARS-CoV-2-specific TCRs generated with the MIRA antigen-specificity platform. Breadth was defined as the fraction of unique TCRs that were SARS-CoV-2-associated, and depth was defined as the fraction of total T cells that were SARS-CoV-2-associated. Using the MIRA data, each spike-specific TCR was mapped to the spike region that the TCR reacts to and placed in a CD4 or CD8 class. Log10-transformed breadth and depth values were compared by one-way ANOVA with Sidak's multiple comparisons tests. This immuneACCESS table, as held by TCRdb, lists in-frame sequences with V and J called but not all clones. Of the missing ones, under half trace to an unresolved V gene in checked studies; the others have no known cause. From that table come the V and J calls and clone size; the DNA was used to work out D and trimming. Here the sample has about 140,000 clones; around nine tenths occur a single time. The top ten clones comprise under 2% of the sample.

The sample originates from a study of T cell responses to AZD1222 COVID-19 vaccine (TCRdb year 2021). Looking at the study overall: TCR sequencing covered approximately 230 trial participants: 207 given two doses of AZD1222 and about 26 given two doses of MenACWY control vaccine. Trial participants were enrolled into age subgroups of 18-55, 56-69 and 70-plus years, which contained 148, 28 and 57 TCR-sequenced participants, respectively.

What the research found in general, with its limitations: Reportedly, almost half of the unique spike-specific TCRs recognized epitopes lying outside the regions that are mutated in the B.1.351 and B.1.1.7 variants. Conclusions about previously exposed vaccinees are limited because only five or six AZD1222 recipients were SARS-CoV-2 seropositive at baseline. Participants were mostly white British and included more females than males, and it was suggested by the authors that clonal diversity may have been underestimated. The whole spike protein was spanned by vaccine-associated CD4 TCRs, and dominant responses were seen in regions 160-218 and 743-854. Because no day 14 peak-response samples were available, the repertoires could be characterized only after the peak T cell response. The 56-69-year group was small, and its depth increase did not reach significance, likely because of low power. After two AZD1222 doses, spike-specific TCR breadth and depth were significantly higher than at day 0 and than in MenACWY recipients.

The intended sense of this specimen's time point label: about 28 days (+/-7) after the second vaccine dose. Because spike-specific TCR depth and breadth did not differ between the two schedules, AZD1222 recipients who got a second dose at roughly 4 weeks were pooled with those who got a second dose at roughly 12 weeks. Vaccinee samples were obtained from the UK trials COV001 and COV002, which included a single-blind randomized controlled phase 2/3 trial of AZD1222 (ChAdOx1 nCoV-19) in healthy adults. For TCRbeta chain sequencing, PBMC samples from trial participants were taken at day 0 and at day 28 after the second dose.

Sequencing was performed on peripheral blood, taken 28 days after the second AZD1222 dose. This sequence uses TRBV24-1 and TRBJ1-2; no D gene is confidently identified. This receptor was obtained from an adult who received the AZD1222 COVID-19 vaccine. This receptor has the CDR3 CATSGEGGYTF. DNA sequence: TGTGCCACCAGTGGGGAGGGTGGCTACACCTTC.